The TCR beta chain described here comes from a study of T cells after yellow fever vaccination. The sample holds many counts of this clonotype. Via MiXCR, TCRdb re-called the 5' RACE reads, giving one row per CDR3 protein. The table shows some 160,000 distinct CDR3 sequences, with 6% to 7.5% occurring only once. This CDR3 has 16 amino acids. Germline CDR1 is SGHTA and CDR2 is FQGNSA. J gave up 1 base and V 3 bases, and 2 bases lay outside the gene matches. The sample in question was CD4+ T cells sorted from PBMCs, obtained 4 to 6 days after the first yellow fever vaccination. J is TRBJ2-1 and V is TRBV7-2, with 11 bases matching TRBD2. This TCR was recovered from a young man who received the YFV17D yellow fever vaccine. The CDR3 DNA reads as TGTGCCAGCAGCTTGTCTAGCGGGGGGTCCTACAATGAGCAGTTCTTC. Its translation: CASSLSSGGSYNEQFF.